The next 9 T cell receptor beta chains were all read from a single sample in a study of blood T cell repertoires in COVID-19. Sequencing was performed with immunoSEQ multiplex PCR; in TCRdb, only in-frame clones are kept and a portion is missing. The sample holds approximately 170,000 clones; approximately 87% are singletons and the top ten take approximately 3.3%. Sequenced sample: peripheral blood. Source of these receptors: a man aged 18 to 29 with active or convalescent COVID-19.

This chain connects TRBV5-6 to TRBJ2-1; 8 positions agree with TRBD1. Trimming removed 3 bases from V and 4 bases from J; junction bases left unmatched: 9. CDR1 and CDR2 (germline): SGHDT, YYEEEE. This CDR3 spans 16 amino acids. CDR3 sequence reads: CASSSTGTGYYNEQFF. The CDR3 coding sequence is TGTGCCAGCAGCTCTACCGGGACAGGATATTACAATGAGCAGTTCTTC. The full variable domain, with the rest looked up from reference TRBV5-6 and TRBJ2-1, is DAGVTQSPTHLIKTRGQQVTLRCSPKSGHDTVSWYQQALGQGPQFIFQYYEEEERQRGNFPDRFSGHQFPNYSSELNVNALLLGDSALYLCASSSTGTGYYNEQFFGPGTRLTVL.

V is TRBV14 and J is TRBJ1-4, with a tentative D call TRBD1 (6 bases). Trimming pared 2 bases from V and 4 bases from J, leaving 14 bases between. This CDR3 is built from 16 residues. The V gene's germline CDR1 is SGHDN and CDR2 FVKESK. The CDR3 nucleotides read TGTGCCAGCAGCCAATTCACAGGGAGCCTTAATGAAAAACTGTTTTTT. It yields the protein CASSQFTGSLNEKLFF.

V is TRBV7-7 and J is TRBJ2-7; 8 nucleotides match TRBD2. This CDR3 has 15 residues. Germline-derived CDR1 and CDR2 are SSHAT and FNYEAQ (reference sequence). The CDR3 coding sequence is TGTGCTAGCAGCTCCCCGGGAGGGGGTATGTACGAGCAGTACGTC. Protein: CASSSPGGGMYEQYV.

The chain's CDR3 is CSVAFGTASGANVLTF. For the CDR3, the DNA is TGCAGCGTTGCCTTTGGGACAGCCTCTGGGGCCAACGTCCTGACTTTC. The rearrangement joins TRBV29-1 to TRBJ2-6; 7 nucleotides agree with TRBD1. Germline V gene sequence: CDR1 SQVTM, CDR2 ANQGSEA. This CDR3 has 16 residues. Trimming removed 4 bases from V and 0 bases from J; junction bases left unmatched: 6.

The chain combines TRBV19 with TRBJ1-4, with a possible D match to TRBD1 (6 bases). This CDR3 is built from 14 residues. V gave up 10 bases and J gave up 8 bases, with 20 bases separating them. Germline CDR1 reads LNHDA; CDR2 reads SQIVND (reference sequence). CDR3 in DNA: TGTGCCACCAGGACAGCCGGACTTGGCGAAAAACTGTTTTTT. The encoded protein is CATRTAGLGEKLFF.

The count of this clone is one. This chain connects TRBV27 to TRBJ2-6; D call uncertain. CDR1 is MNHEY and CDR2 is SMNVEV in the germline V gene (reference sequence). The CDR3 has 15 residues. Trimming stripped 4 bases from V and 0 bases from J, with 7 bases between. CDR3 sequence reads: CASSSRGSGANVLTF. CDR3 in DNA: TGTGCCAGCAGTTCCCGAGGCTCTGGGGCCAACGTCCTGACTTTC.

CDR3 nucleotide sequence: TGTGCCAGCAGTGAATACCTGGGGCCCGGGCTGAACACTGAAGCTTTCTTT. It translates to CASSEYLGPGLNTEAFF. V and J are TRBV2 and TRBJ1-1, with D perhaps TRBD1 (5 bases). Germline CDR1 reads SNHLY; CDR2 reads FYNNEI. The CDR3 spans 17 residues. Deletions cut 2 bases from V and 0 bases from J, with 16 bases between.

The chain uses TRBV29-1 and TRBJ1-1; maybe TRBD1 (6 bases). V was pared by 7 bases and J by 0 bases, with 12 bases between. Germline-derived CDR1 and CDR2 are SQVTM and ANQGSEA. CDR3 length equals 13 residues. The DNA for the CDR3 is TGCAGCGCCGCAACAGGGTTGAACACTGAAGCTTTCTTT. Its translation is CSAATGLNTEAFF. The variable domain in full, with the rest retrieved from reference TRBV29-1 and TRBJ1-1, is SAVISQKPSRDICQRGTSLTIQCQVDSQVTMMFWYRQQPGQSLTLIATANQGSEATYESGFVIDKFPISRPNLTFSTLTVSNMSPEDSSIYLCSAATGLNTEAFFGQGTRLTVV.

V usage is TRBV3-1 (or the pseudogene TRBV3-2) and J usage is TRBJ2-1; 11 bases are a match to TRBD2. J gave up 0 bases and V 6 bases, and 7 bases lay outside the gene matches. The CDR3 covers 17 residues. The germline CDR1 and CDR2 sequences are LGHDT and YNNKEL (reference sequence). The CDR3 region is CASSRGLAESSYNEQFF. The CDR3 DNA sequence: TGTGCCAGCAGTCGGGGACTAGCGGAAAGCTCCTACAATGAGCAGTTCTTC.